The 30 T cell receptor beta chains reported below all come from one sample, sequenced in a study of T-cell memory formation after mild COVID-19. TCRdb reprocessed the 5' RACE reads with MiXCR, giving one entry per CDR3 protein. This sample carries fewer than 300,000 distinct CDR3 sequences, roughly 18% of them seen once, and the ten largest clones take 23%. Sequenced: PBMCs or a T cell subset sorted from them (not recorded which). Receptors originate from a man between 18 and 29 years old who had mild COVID-19 (a few samples of this study predate the infection). Cell type and time point are not known.

The gene calls are TRBV4-3 and TRBJ2-7; 9 bases map to TRBD2. This CDR3 contains 15 residues. Germline lookup yields CDR1 LGHNA and CDR2 YSLEER. J lost 0 bases, V lost 0 bases, and 0 bases had no gene match. Here the CDR3 DNA reads TGCGCCAGCAGCCAAGAACTAGCGGGCTCCTACGAGCAGTACTTC. Translation gives CASSQELAGSYEQYF.

V gene TRBV10-3 combines with J gene TRBJ1-6; 9 bases are shared with TRBD1. With 0 bases clipped from V and 13 bases from J, the junction kept 4 bases outside the gene matches. The germline V gene encodes CDR1 ENHRY and CDR2 SYGVKD. The CDR3 is 14 amino acids. The CDR3 sequence: CAISESGQGRPLHF. CDR3 DNA: TGTGCCATCAGTGAGTCTGGACAGGGGAGGCCCCTCCACTTT.

V usage is TRBV24-1 and J usage is TRBJ2-2, with D perhaps matching TRBD1 or TRBD2 (5 bases each). V dropped 0 bases and J dropped 1 base, with 11 bases sitting between them. There are 17 residues in the CDR3. Per germline, CDR1 KGHDR and CDR2 SFDVKD. CDR3 DNA sequence: TGTGCCACCAGTGATTTGCCGGGACGGCTGAACACCGGGGAGCTGTTTTTT. This gives the protein CATSDLPGRLNTGELFF.

The chain uses TRBV5-5 and TRBJ2-1; 9 nucleotides line up with TRBD2. The trim removed 3 bases at V and 3 bases at J, leaving 4 bases unmatched. This CDR3 has 15 residues. Germline CDR1 and CDR2: SGHKS and YYEKEE (reference sequence). The CDR3 DNA follows: TGTGCCAGCAGCTCTAGCGGGGCCTTCTACAATGAGCAGTTCTTC. Translating it yields CASSSSGAFYNEQFF.

This clonotype has only a few counts. V usage is TRBV20-1 and J usage is TRBJ2-5, with D perhaps matching TRBD2 (6 bases). Trimming pared 3 bases from V and 5 bases from J, leaving 22 bases between. The CDR3 totals 16 residues. Germline CDR1 is DFQATT and CDR2 is SNEGSKA (reference sequence). The CDR3, as DNA: TGCAGTGCTAGGTGGCACACCAACCCGGCGGGGGAGACCCAGTACTTC. Protein sequence: CSARWHTNPAGETQYF.

This clonotype appeared a few times. This sequence joins TRBV7-2 and TRBJ2-5; the match to TRBD1 covers 9 bases. V gave up 3 bases and J gave up 5 bases; unmatched junction bases: 7. CDR3 length: 15 residues. Germline-derived CDR1 and CDR2 are SGHTA and FQGNSA. CDR3 nucleotide sequence: TGTGCCAGCAGCTTTATTACAGGGGGCGTTGAGACCCAGTACTTC. Amino acid sequence: CASSFITGGVETQYF.

V gene TRBV6-6 combines with J gene TRBJ1-2; the match to TRBD1 covers 7 bases. The CDR3 has 15 amino acids. From germline, CDR1 is MNHNY and CDR2 SVGAGI (reference sequence). V lost 6 bases to trimming and J lost 0 bases; unmatched junction nucleotides: 7. The CDR3 reads CASRPTGDSNYGYTF. The CDR3 DNA follows: TGTGCCAGCAGACCTACAGGGGATTCTAACTATGGCTACACCTTC.

This clonotype was found many times. V gene TRBV6-6 combines with J gene TRBJ2-1; D might be TRBD1 or TRBD2, each matching 5 bases. Germline CDR1 MNHNY, CDR2 SVGAGI (reference sequence). V lost 0 bases and J lost 9, with 18 bases in between. CDR3 length: 16 residues. CDR3 coding DNA: TGTGCCAGCAGTTACTCGGCTTCGAGGGTAGGGGCTGAGCAGTTCTTC. Amino acid sequence: CASSYSASRVGAEQFF.

The rearrangement uses TRBV5-4 and TRBJ2-5; possible D gene TRBD1, 6 bases. Trimming cost V 4 bases and J 2 bases, with 15 bases left between them. This CDR3 comprises 15 residues. Per the germline V gene, CDR1 is SGHNT and CDR2 is YYREEE (reference sequence). The CDR3 reads CASSKMDSGQETQYF. For the CDR3, the DNA is TGTGCCAGCAGCAAGATGGACAGTGGGCAAGAGACCCAGTACTTC.

The chain joins TRBV20-1 to TRBJ1-5, with 10 bases lining up with TRBD1. This CDR3 spans 17 amino acids. Germline assignment: CDR1 DFQATT and CDR2 SNEGSKA (reference sequence). Losses at the gene ends were 1 base for V and 0 bases for J; bases not matched to a gene: 6. Written as DNA, the CDR3 is TGCAGTGCTAGAGGAGGGGACAGGGGCTATAGCAATCAGCCCCAGCATTTT. As protein: CSARGGDRGYSNQPQHF.

This chain connects TRBV24-1 to TRBJ2-3, with D maybe TRBD2 (5 bases). The CDR3 spans 13 residues. V was trimmed by 3 bases and J by 6 bases, leaving 9 bases between them. CDR1 and CDR2 (germline): KGHDR, SFDVKD. The CDR3 loop is CATSDLSGDTQYF. CDR3 in DNA: TGTGCCACCAGTGATCTCTCGGGGGATACGCAGTATTTT.

V is TRBV7-9 and J is TRBJ1-6; D might be TRBD1 (6 bases). V was shortened by 5 bases and J by 7 bases, with 15 bases between the two germline ends. CDR3 length: 15 amino acids. The germline V gene encodes CDR1 SEHNR and CDR2 FQNEAQ (reference sequence). This chain's CDR3 is CASSRPGAKNSPLHF. CDR3 nucleotides: TGTGCCAGCAGCCGCCCGGGGGCTAAAAATTCACCCCTCCACTTT.

The DNA of the CDR3 is TGTGCCAGCAGCCCCCGGGGGGGGGCTGGGGCCAACGTCCTGACTTTC. Amino acids: CASSPRGGAGANVLTF. The gene calls are TRBV7-6 and TRBJ2-6; 8 bases align to TRBD2. CDR1 is SGHVS, CDR2 FNYEAQ, per germline. CDR3 length: 16 residues. J was trimmed by 2 bases and V by 5 bases; bases with no gene match: 5.

This clonotype was seen a handful of times. The J gene is TRBJ1-5, the V gene TRBV12-3 or TRBV12-4, with D unresolved. The V end was cut by 3 bases, the J end by 3 bases, with 9 bases between. There are 14 residues in the CDR3. The CDR3 bases are TGTGCCAGCAGTTTCGGAGTACCCAATCAGCCCCAGCATTTT. Protein sequence: CASSFGVPNQPQHF.

The CDR3 spells CASSLGATYTDTQYF. DNA of the CDR3: TGTGCCAGCAGTTTAGGGGCCACTTACACAGATACGCAGTATTTT. The chain couples TRBV27 to TRBJ2-3; tentative D call: TRBD1 (5 bases). V was cut by 2 bases and J by 2 bases, with 11 bases left in between. Per the germline V gene, CDR1 is MNHEY and CDR2 is SMNVEV (reference sequence). The CDR3 contains 15 residues.

This clonotype has more than one count but fewer than ten. The chain has TRBV15 and TRBJ1-1; D unclear. Trimming removed 0 bases from V and 4 bases from J, with 9 bases in between. CDR1 is LNHNV, CDR2 YYDKDF, per germline (reference sequence). The CDR3 runs to 14 residues. CDR3 amino acids: CATSRDPLGTEAFF. The CDR3 nucleotides read TGTGCCACCAGCAGAGATCCCCTGGGCACTGAAGCTTTCTTT. The full variable domain, rest sourced from reference TRBV15 and TRBJ1-1, is DAMVIQNPRYQVTQFGKPVTLSCSQTLNHNVMYWYQQKSSQAPKLLFHYYDKDFNNEADTPDNFQSRRPNTSFCFLDIRSPGLGDTAMYLCATSRDPLGTEAFFGQGTRLTVV.

The rearrangement links TRBV10-3 to TRBJ1-2; D may be TRBD1 (5 bases). Germline CDR1 is ENHRY and CDR2 is SYGVKD. The CDR3 loop spans 16 amino acids. Deletions cut 7 bases from V and 4 bases from J, with 22 bases between. The CDR3: CAITTGDDTGFYGYTF. In nucleotides, the CDR3 is TGTGCCATCACCACCGGGGATGATACAGGATTCTATGGCTACACCTTC.

The table lists this clonotype with many counts. The chain employs TRBV7-2 and TRBJ2-2; the D gene could be TRBD1 or TRBD2 (6 bases each). This CDR3 comprises 15 residues. CDR1 and CDR2 (germline): SGHTA, FQGNSA. V gave up 4 bases and J gave up 0 bases, with 9 bases separating them. The CDR3 is CASSSGGANTGELFF. In DNA form, the CDR3 reads TGTGCCAGCAGCTCCGGGGGCGCGAACACCGGGGAGCTGTTTTTT. The full variable domain, rest sourced from reference TRBV7-2 and TRBJ2-2, is GAGVSQSPSNKVTEKGKDVELRCDPISGHTALYWYRQSLGQGLEFLIYFQGNSAPDKSGLPSDRFSAERTGGSVSTLTIQRTQQEDSAVYLCASSSGGANTGELFFGEGSRLTVL.

This clonotype was seen ten or more times. This chain uses TRBV6-5 with TRBJ1-2; 10 nucleotides match TRBD1. V lost 5 bases, J lost 7 bases, and 10 bases stayed unmatched. This CDR3 is 15 amino acids long. The germline CDR1 and CDR2 sequences are MNHEY and SVGAGI. CDR3 DNA sequence: TGTGCCAGCAGTCTCCGGGCGACAGGGGGCCTTGGCTACACCTTC. It specifies CASSLRATGGLGYTF.

This clonotype has more than one count but fewer than ten. The gene calls are TRBV5-1 and TRBJ2-7; 9 bases line up with TRBD2. Germline-derived CDR1 and CDR2 are SGHRS and YFSETQ. This CDR3 is built from 15 residues. V gave up 2 bases and J gave up 4 bases; unmatched junction bases: 7. CDR3 in DNA: TGCGCCAGCAGCTTCCTAGCGGGGAGTGTTTACGAGCAGTACTTC. Its translation is CASSFLAGSVYEQYF.

The chain couples TRBV7-6 to TRBJ2-1, with 15 bases that match TRBD2. The V segment lost 5 bases and the J segment 8 bases; nucleotides outside the gene matches: 10. From germline, CDR1 is SGHVS and CDR2 FNYEAQ. CDR3 length: 17 amino acids. The CDR3 DNA follows: TGTGCCAGCAGCGCAACCTTAGGACTAGCGGGGGGGGATGAGCAGTTCTTC. This encodes CASSATLGLAGGDEQFF. Filled out from reference TRBV7-6 and TRBJ2-1, the complete variable domain reads GAGVSQSPRYKVTKRGQDVALRCDPISGHVSLYWYRQALGQGPEFLTYFNYEAQQDKSGLPNDRFSAERPEGSISTLTIQRTEQRDSAMYRCASSATLGLAGGDEQFFGPGTRLTVL.

CDR3 amino acids: CASSAPGTGYGYTF. In DNA, the CDR3 is TGTGCCAGCAGCGCCCCTGGGACAGGCTATGGCTACACCTTC. This sequence joins TRBV9 and TRBJ1-2, with TRBD1 identical over 8 bases. The CDR3 extends over 14 amino acids. CDR1 is SGDLS and CDR2 is YYNGEE in the germline V gene. Germline trimming cut 3 bases from V and 4 bases from J; bases unmatched to any gene: 5.

This clonotype was counted between two and nine times. The chain recombines TRBV4-1 with TRBJ1-2; unclear D gene. The germline V gene has CDR1 MGHRA and CDR2 YSYEKL. The CDR3 is 13 residues long. V lost 1 base, J lost 6 bases, and 9 bases lay in between. DNA of the CDR3: TGCGCCAGCAGCCAAGCGGTTCCGGATGGCTACACCTTC. Protein product: CASSQAVPDGYTF.

This clonotype showed up just a few times. CDR3 DNA sequence: TGCGCCAGCAGATCGGTGACGGGCCGTCCGGGCTACACCTTC. Protein: CASRSVTGRPGYTF. The V call is TRBV4-1, the J call TRBJ1-2; no reliable D call. V lost 6 bases and J lost 8, with 19 bases in between. CDR3 length equals 14 residues. Germline V gives CDR1 MGHRA, CDR2 YSYEKL.

The gene calls are TRBV20-1 and TRBJ1-2; 7 bases fit TRBD1. There are 12 residues in the CDR3. V dropped 6 bases and J dropped 2; count of bases not matched to a gene: 3. Germline V gene lookup returns CDR1 DFQATT and CDR2 SNEGSKA (reference sequence). CDR3 nucleotides: TGCAGTGCCAGGGGACAGAACTATGGCTACACCTTC. Amino acid sequence: CSARGQNYGYTF.

This clonotype was observed a handful of times. This chain uses TRBV20-1 with TRBJ2-3, with 8 nucleotides matching TRBD1. Germline-derived CDR1 and CDR2 are DFQATT and SNEGSKA (reference sequence). The V and J ends lost 2 bases and 4 bases, in that order; junction bases with no gene match: 17. CDR3 size: 18 residues. CDR3 coding DNA: TGCAGTGCTAGACTCCGGAGGACAGGGAGAGGGTGCGCAGATACGCAGTATTTT. Its translation: CSARLRRTGRGCADTQYF.

The V and J genes are TRBV11-2 and TRBJ2-1; unclear D gene. Trimming stripped 0 bases from V and 6 bases from J, with 9 bases between. The CDR3 is 14 amino acids. The germline CDR1 and CDR2 sequences are SGHAT and FQNNGV. In DNA, the CDR3 is TGTGCCAGCAGCTTAGAGGCAAGGCTCAATGAGCAGTTCTTC. This translates into CASSLEARLNEQFF.

This rearrangement joins TRBV6-2 or TRBV6-3 to TRBJ2-3; 9 positions agree with TRBD2. J lost 2 bases, V lost 0 bases, and 9 bases had no gene match. This CDR3 contains 18 residues. Germline V gene lookup returns CDR1 MNHEY and CDR2 SVGEGT. The CDR3 loop reads CASSYSTWLAGNTDTQYF. DNA of the CDR3: TGTGCCAGCAGTTACTCGACCTGGCTAGCGGGGAACACAGATACGCAGTATTTT.

The chain uses TRBV28 and TRBJ2-7; D not certain. The germline V gene encodes CDR1 MDHEN and CDR2 SYDVKM. The CDR3 totals 11 residues. Trimming took 3 bases from V and 9 from J, leaving 9 bases between them. The CDR3 sequence is CASSLAVRQYF. The CDR3 bases are TGTGCCAGCAGTTTGGCCGTGCGGCAGTACTTC. The full variable domain, in which reference TRBV28 and TRBJ2-7 provide the parts outside the CDR3, is DVKVTQSSRYLVKRTGEKVFLECVQDMDHENMFWYRQDPGLGLRLIYFSYDVKMKEKGDIPEGYSVSREKKERFSLILESASTNQTSMYLCASSLAVRQYFGPGTRLTVT.

This clonotype was picked up many times. The chain employs TRBV7-2 and TRBJ2-2; no reliable D call. Looked up from germline, CDR1 is SGHTA and CDR2 is FQGNSA. CDR3 length: 15 amino acids. Trimming shortened V by 1 base and J by 5 bases, and 11 bases separated the two germline ends. CDR3 sequence: CASSLVVLVTGELFF. As DNA, the CDR3 is TGTGCCAGCAGCTTAGTAGTATTAGTTACCGGGGAGCTGTTTTTT.